These 30 T cell receptor beta chains were all obtained from the same sample, sequenced in a study of shared clonotypes between healthy human individuals. Data came from immunoSEQ multiplex PCR; TCRdb stores just in-frame clones and leaves some out. The sample consists of approximately 470,000 clones, about 85% of them appearing once. Sequencing was done on a sample of PBMCs. These receptors all stem from a woman aged 40 to 55 in good health. Some clones in this sample may be carry-over from other donors' samples.

J is TRBJ2-1 and V is TRBV19; 7 bases align to TRBD2. The CDR3 is 15 residues long. Trimming cost V 2 bases and J 6 bases; bases outside gene matches: 7. The germline V gene has CDR1 LNHDA and CDR2 SQIVND (reference sequence). CDR3: CASSILAVSSNEQFF. DNA of the CDR3: TGTGCCAGTAGTATACTAGCGGTGAGCTCCAATGAGCAGTTCTTC.

On this clone itself: Other DNA sequences in this sample translate to the same CDR3. This chain connects TRBV7-6 to TRBJ1-1; 9 positions match TRBD1. In germline, CDR1 is SGHVS, CDR2 FNYEAQ. CDR3 length: 16 amino acids. Germline trimming cut 5 bases from V and 4 bases from J; bases unmatched to any gene: 11. CDR3 region: CASSRGTGITSTEAFF. The CDR3 nucleotides read TGTGCCAGCAGCCGAGGGACAGGGATTACTAGCACTGAAGCTTTCTTT.

This chain uses TRBV7-2 with TRBJ2-3, with 8 bases that match TRBD2. With V trimmed by 5 bases and J by 7 bases, 14 bases remained unmatched. The CDR3 runs 16 residues. Germline assignment: CDR1 SGHTA and CDR2 FQGNSA. The CDR3 spells CASSQTIAGRRYTQYF. In DNA form, the CDR3 reads TGTGCCAGCAGCCAGACCATAGCGGGACGGAGGTATACGCAGTATTTT.

V and J are TRBV4-2 and TRBJ2-3; 9 bases agree with TRBD2. The CDR3 runs 17 residues. With V trimmed by 1 base and J by 4 bases, 9 bases remained unmatched. Germline CDR1 is LGHNA and CDR2 is YNFKEQ. CDR3 amino acids: CASSQVLASGNADTQYF. The CDR3 DNA sequence: TGTGCCAGCAGCCAAGTACTGGCTAGCGGGAATGCAGATACGCAGTATTTT.

This clone was detected once. The V gene is TRBV28, the J gene TRBJ2-7, with TRBD2 identical over 7 bases. There are 14 residues in the CDR3. V shed 5 bases and J 2 bases; nucleotides not matched to a gene: 6. In germline, CDR1 is MDHEN, CDR2 SYDVKM. CDR3 bases: TGTGCCAGCAGTAAGGGGCGGGAGCCCTACGAGCAGTACTTC. It translates to CASSKGREPYEQYF.

On this clone itself: A far more abundant clone sits one base away, making this likely a read error. As the CDR3 is not closed by the conserved phenylalanine or tryptophan, this likely results from a read error. The chain is built from TRBV6-1 and TRBJ2-7; 9 bases fit TRBD1. Germline loops: CDR1 MNHNS, CDR2 SASEGT. Germline trimming cut 5 bases from V and 1 base from J; bases unmatched to any gene: 6. CDR3 length: 15 residues. The CDR3 loop is CASSFEGQGSYEQYL. The CDR3 DNA reads as TGTGCCAGCAGTTTTGAGGGACAGGGATCCTACGAGCAGTACCTC.

The chain links TRBV28 to TRBJ2-1; no definite D call. From germline, CDR1 is MDHEN and CDR2 SYDVKM. Trimming left V 6 bases short and J 2 bases short, with 11 bases between. The CDR3 length is 14 residues. The DNA for the CDR3 is TGTGCCAGCAGCGGGCGGAGTGCCTACAATGAGCAGTTCTTC. Translating it yields CASSGRSAYNEQFF.

The V call is TRBV10-3, the J call TRBJ1-3, with TRBD1 as a possible D gene (5 bases). This CDR3 is built from 16 residues. The ends were cut back, 3 bases at V and 0 bases at J, with 12 bases in the middle. Germline V gives CDR1 ENHRY, CDR2 SYGVKD. CDR3 in amino acids: CAISDRVADSGNTIYF. The CDR3 region has the DNA TGTGCCATCAGTGACAGGGTTGCGGACTCTGGAAACACCATATATTTT.

This clone was recorded only once. It is likely a read error: a sequence one base away is far more abundant. The rearrangement uses TRBV28 and TRBJ1-2; D is unresolved. Germline loops: CDR1 MDHEN, CDR2 SYDVKM. Trimming pared 6 bases from V and 4 bases from J, leaving 12 bases between. The CDR3 covers 13 residues. CDR3 residues: CASSKVPSYGYTF. Written as DNA, the CDR3 is TGTGCCAGCAGCAAGGTACCTAGCTATGGCTACACCTTC.

V gene TRBV11-2 combines with J gene TRBJ1-1, with D unresolved. Trimming pared 5 bases from V and 10 bases from J, leaving 17 bases between. This CDR3 is built from 13 residues. Germline V gene lookup returns CDR1 SGHAT and CDR2 FQNNGV. The CDR3: CASSPTEPIGAFF. CDR3 sequence (DNA): TGTGCCAGCAGCCCGACTGAGCCCATAGGAGCTTTCTTT.

This chain uses TRBV2 with TRBJ2-5, with 14 bases fitting TRBD2. J lost 4 bases, V lost 5 bases, and 3 bases had no gene match. The germline V gene has CDR1 SNHLY and CDR2 FYNNEI. This CDR3 comprises 15 residues. The CDR3 loop reads CASSLGLAGAETQYF. In nucleotides, the CDR3 is TGTGCCAGCAGTCTGGGACTAGCGGGAGCAGAGACCCAGTACTTC.

This clone was observed many times. The same CDR3 arises from other DNA sequences in this sample as well. The chain carries TRBV10-3 and TRBJ2-7; D might be TRBD1 or TRBD2, each matching 5 bases. Trimming cost V 4 bases and J 7 bases, with 11 bases left between them. Germline V gene sequence: CDR1 ENHRY, CDR2 SYGVKD. This CDR3 is built from 12 residues. CDR3 DNA sequence: TGTGCCATCAGTGCCCAGGGCGGGGAGCAGTACTTC. Protein product: CAISAQGGEQYF.

The chain recombines TRBV28 with TRBJ1-2; D is ambiguous. V lost 6 bases to trimming and J lost 7 bases, with 18 bases between them. Germline loops: CDR1 MDHEN, CDR2 SYDVKM. The CDR3 is 14 amino acids. CDR3 sequence reads: CASSPPRTISGYTF. CDR3 bases: TGTGCCAGCAGCCCCCCTAGGACCATCAGTGGCTACACCTTC.

The chain uses TRBV28 and TRBJ2-7; 9 bases line up with TRBD2. Germline V gene lookup returns CDR1 MDHEN and CDR2 SYDVKM. This CDR3 has 14 residues. Trimming removed 7 bases from V and 4 bases from J; junction bases left unmatched: 8. In DNA form, the CDR3 reads TGTGCCAGCAAAGGGCGGGAGGGGATTTACGAGCAGTACTTC. Protein product: CASKGREGIYEQYF. Full variable domain (rest looked up from reference TRBV28 and TRBJ2-7): DVKVTQSSRYLVKRTGEKVFLECVQDMDHENMFWYRQDPGLGLRLIYFSYDVKMKEKGDIPEGYSVSREKKERFSLILESASTNQTSMYLCASKGREGIYEQYFGPGTRLTVT.

The rearrangement uses TRBV11-2 and TRBJ1-2; D gene unclear. The V end lost 1 base, the J end lost 0 bases, and 6 bases lay between the germline ends. CDR1 and CDR2 (germline): SGHAT, FQNNGV. The CDR3 totals 14 residues. CDR3 amino acids: CASSLVGANYGYTF. The CDR3 bases are TGTGCCAGCAGCTTAGTAGGTGCTAACTATGGCTACACCTTC.

Concerning this clone: Given a far larger clone just one base away, this is likely a sequencing read error. Other DNA sequences of this sample code for an identical CDR3. The chain is built from TRBV20-1 and TRBJ1-1; no definite D call. Germline loops: CDR1 DFQATT, CDR2 SNEGSKA (reference sequence). The length of the CDR3 is 11 residues. The V and J ends lost 3 bases and 11 bases respectively, with 13 bases between them. For the CDR3, the DNA is TGCAGTGCTAGCATGGGCCTTGAGGCTTTCTTT. This codes for CSASMGLEAFF.

V is TRBV19 and J is TRBJ2-7; D gene unclear. CDR1 and CDR2 (germline): LNHDA, SQIVND (reference sequence). The V end lost 9 bases, the J end lost 4 bases, and 10 bases lay between the germline ends. The CDR3 has 11 residues. CDR3 nucleotides: TGTGCCAGCGGCTTTGGATACGAGCAGTACTTC. This codes for CASGFGYEQYF. Together with reference TRBV19 and TRBJ2-7, the CDR3 gives the full variable domain: DGGITQSPKYLFRKEGQNVTLSCEQNLNHDAMYWYRQDPGQGLRLIYYSQIVNDFQKGDIAEGYSVSREKKESFPLTVTSAQKNPTAFYLCASGFGYEQYFGPGTRLTVT.

The chain couples TRBV5-1 to TRBJ2-3; D is perhaps TRBD1 (5 bases). Germline CDR1 and CDR2: SGHRS and YFSETQ. The CDR3 spans 14 residues. V was trimmed by 0 bases and J by 2 bases, leaving 7 bases between them. CDR3 in amino acids: CASSLEGVTDTQYF. CDR3 nucleotides: TGCGCCAGCAGCTTGGAAGGGGTCACAGATACGCAGTATTTT.

Of note for this clone: This sequence is one base from a far larger clone and is likely a read error. The CDR3 does not end in the conserved phenylalanine or tryptophan, so this is likely a read error. The chain recombines TRBV30 with TRBJ1-1; no clear D gene. Germline V gives CDR1 GTSNPN, CDR2 SVGIG (reference sequence). The V and J ends lost 5 bases and 0 bases respectively, with 10 bases between them. There are 13 residues in the CDR3. For the CDR3, the DNA is TGTGCCTGGGACTGGAACATGAACACTGAAGCTTTCCTT. Protein: CAWDWNMNTEAFL.

The chain links TRBV7-9 to TRBJ2-1; 8 bases agree with TRBD2. The CDR3 loop spans 16 amino acids. CDR1 is SEHNR and CDR2 is FQNEAQ in the germline V gene (reference sequence). The trim removed 5 bases at V and 2 bases at J, leaving 8 bases unmatched. This chain's CDR3 is CASSPSGTSPYNEQFF. CDR3 nucleotide sequence: TGTGCCAGCAGCCCCTCCGGGACTAGTCCCTACAATGAGCAGTTCTTC.

V is TRBV4-3 and J is TRBJ2-2, with unresolved D. CDR1 LGHNA and CDR2 YSLEER come from the germline V gene. CDR3 length: 15 amino acids. Trimming removed 0 bases at V and 3 bases at J, with 8 bases between. The CDR3 reads CASSQDRADTGELFF. CDR3 DNA sequence: TGCGCCAGCAGCCAAGATCGGGCAGACACCGGGGAGCTGTTTTTT.

Points on this clone: A far larger clone is just one base off, so this is likely a read error. V usage is TRBV10-2 and J usage is TRBJ2-7; a weak D match, TRBD1 (6 bases). Looked up from germline, CDR1 is WSHSY and CDR2 is SAAADI. This CDR3 contains 15 residues. The CDR3 DNA sequence: TGCGCCAGCAGTGATCCAAGACAGGCAAAGTACGGGCAGTACTTC. This codes for CASSDPRQAKYGQYF.

The chain has TRBV10-2 and TRBJ2-3; TRBD2 matches 11 bases. The CDR3 runs to 15 residues. Germline values: CDR1 WSHSY, CDR2 SAAADI. V lost 6 bases, J lost 4 bases, and 6 bases stayed unmatched. CDR3 sequence: CASRGLAGGPDTQYF. CDR3 nucleotide sequence: TGCGCCAGCAGGGGCTTAGCGGGAGGGCCAGATACGCAGTATTTT.

The chain couples TRBV9 to TRBJ1-1, with unresolved D. Trimming took off 4 bases at V and 3 bases at J, with 10 bases between the two ends. The CDR3 sequence is 13 residues long. Germline V gene data show CDR1 as SGDLS and CDR2 as YYNGEE. The CDR3 loop reads CASSPSGYTEAFF. CDR3 DNA: TGTGCCAGCAGCCCCAGCGGGTACACTGAAGCTTTCTTT.

CDR3 amino acids: CASSPLVAEHNEQFF. DNA for the CDR3: TGTGCCAGCTCACCATTGGTAGCGGAGCATAATGAGCAGTTCTTC. The rearrangement links TRBV18 to TRBJ2-1; weak D call: TRBD2 (6 bases). Germline V gives CDR1 KGHSH, CDR2 LQKENI. Trimming took 2 bases from V and 7 from J, leaving 15 bases between them. The length of the CDR3 is 15 residues.

This clone was seen more than once but under ten times. A far larger clone is one nucleotide away, so this likely arose from a read error. Other DNA sequences in this specimen translate into the identical CDR3. This chain uses TRBV2 with TRBJ1-5; D not resolved. Germline CDR1 is SNHLY and CDR2 is FYNNEI. There are 14 residues in the CDR3. CDR3 protein: CASSETLSAQPQHF. CDR3 sequence (DNA): TGTGCCAGCAGTGAAACGTTGTCGGCGCAGCCCCAGCACTTT.

V usage is TRBV6-6 and J usage is TRBJ2-4, with 7 bases identical to TRBD1. This CDR3 contains 14 residues. With V trimmed by 6 bases and J by 7 bases, 9 bases remained unmatched. Germline V gives CDR1 MNHNY, CDR2 SVGAGI (reference sequence). CDR3 sequence (DNA): TGTGCCAGCAGGGAGACAGGGAACGGCAACATTCAGTACTTC. This gives the protein CASRETGNGNIQYF.

This clone was seen more than once but under ten times. Other DNA sequences in the sample encode the same CDR3. The CDR3, as DNA: TGTGCCAGCAGCTTGGGGGGGACAGGGCCACAGTACTTC. It translates to CASSLGGTGPQYF. This chain connects TRBV11-2 to TRBJ2-4, with 9 bases identical to TRBD1. The V and J ends lost 3 bases and 13 bases, in that order; junction bases with no gene match: 7. Germline V lookup: CDR1 SGHAT, CDR2 FQNNGV. This CDR3 contains 13 residues.

The rearrangement joins TRBV4-1 to TRBJ1-2; D remains ambiguous. Germline CDR1 is MGHRA and CDR2 is YSYEKL. The V end lost 2 bases, the J end lost 0 bases, and 4 bases lay between the germline ends. This CDR3 comprises 13 residues. CDR3 bases: TGCGCCAGCAGCCAACCAACTAACTATGGCTACACCTTC. This encodes CASSQPTNYGYTF.

Details on this clone: A read error is the likely source, as a far larger clone sits one nucleotide away. The V and J genes are TRBV7-9 and TRBJ1-2; D call uncertain. This CDR3 region has 12 residues. Trimming pared 1 base from V and 7 bases from J, leaving 7 bases between. In germline, CDR1 is SEHNR, CDR2 FQNEAQ (reference sequence). In DNA form, the CDR3 reads TGTGCCAGCAGCTTAGTTGGATGTGGCTACACCTTC. As protein: CASSLVGCGYTF.